Many counts were recorded for the clone carrying this TCR beta chain. These data belong to a study of neurological immune-mediated disorders. The overall study: The roughly 35 patients with multiple sclerosis comprised about 31 relapsing-remitting cases and 3 secondary progressive cases.

As for time point: longitudinal time-point 3. The team produced cDNA through 5'RACE using 10-nucleotide random UMIs. TCRdb re-derived calls from the 5' RACE reads in MiXCR, one entry per CDR3 protein. The sample shows 84,000 or so distinct CDR3 sequences, about 4% of them seen only once. The CDR3 runs 14 residues. Germline V gene sequence: CDR1 LNHNV, CDR2 YYDKDF (reference sequence). V was clipped by 2 bases and J by 4 bases, with 12 bases between them. The sequencing input was PBMCs. This TCR was sampled from a woman aged 55 to 70 with multiple sclerosis. The chain recombines TRBV15 with TRBJ2-7; D is perhaps TRBD1 (5 bases). CDR3: CATSRPSQGYEQYF. The CDR3 DNA reads TGTGCCACCAGCAGACCATCCCAGGGATACGAGCAGTACTTC.